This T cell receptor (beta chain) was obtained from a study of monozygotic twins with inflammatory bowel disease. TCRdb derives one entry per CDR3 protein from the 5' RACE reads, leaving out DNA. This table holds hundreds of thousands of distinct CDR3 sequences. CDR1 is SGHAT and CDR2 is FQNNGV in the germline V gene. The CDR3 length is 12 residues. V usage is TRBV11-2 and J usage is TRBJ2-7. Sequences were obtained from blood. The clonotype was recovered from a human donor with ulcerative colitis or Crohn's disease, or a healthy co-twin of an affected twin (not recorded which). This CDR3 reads CASSFGVGEQYF.